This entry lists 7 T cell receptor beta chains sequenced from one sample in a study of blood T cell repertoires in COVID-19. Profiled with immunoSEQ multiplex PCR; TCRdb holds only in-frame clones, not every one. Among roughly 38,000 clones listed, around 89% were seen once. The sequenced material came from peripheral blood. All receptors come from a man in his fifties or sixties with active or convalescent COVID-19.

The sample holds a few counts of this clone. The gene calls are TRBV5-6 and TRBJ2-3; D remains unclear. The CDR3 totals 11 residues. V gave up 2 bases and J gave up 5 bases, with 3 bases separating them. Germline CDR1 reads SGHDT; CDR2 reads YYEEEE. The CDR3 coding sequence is TGTGCCAGCAGCTTTCTAGATACGCAGTATTTT. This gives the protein CASSFLDTQYF.

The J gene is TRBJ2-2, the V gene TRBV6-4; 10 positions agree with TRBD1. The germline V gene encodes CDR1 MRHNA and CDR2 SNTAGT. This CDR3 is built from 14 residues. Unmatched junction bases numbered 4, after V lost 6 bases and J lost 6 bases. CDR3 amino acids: CASRPGQGSGELFF. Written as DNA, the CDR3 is TGTGCCAGCAGGCCGGGACAGGGGTCCGGGGAGCTGTTTTTT.

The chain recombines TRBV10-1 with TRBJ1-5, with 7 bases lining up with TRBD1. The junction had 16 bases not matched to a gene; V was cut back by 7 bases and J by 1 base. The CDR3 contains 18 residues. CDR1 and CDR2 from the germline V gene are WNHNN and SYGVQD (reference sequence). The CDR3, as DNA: TGCGCCAGCATCCCCATCTGGGCAGGGGGGATCAGCAATCAGCCCCAGCATTTT. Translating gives CASIPIWAGGISNQPQHF.

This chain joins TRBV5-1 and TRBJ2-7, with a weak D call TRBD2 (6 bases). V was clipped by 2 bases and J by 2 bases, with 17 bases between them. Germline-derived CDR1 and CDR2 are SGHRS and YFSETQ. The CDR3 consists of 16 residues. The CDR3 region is CASSFNRGGTPYEQYF. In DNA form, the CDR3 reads TGCGCCAGCAGCTTCAACCGGGGCGGGACCCCCTACGAGCAGTACTTC.

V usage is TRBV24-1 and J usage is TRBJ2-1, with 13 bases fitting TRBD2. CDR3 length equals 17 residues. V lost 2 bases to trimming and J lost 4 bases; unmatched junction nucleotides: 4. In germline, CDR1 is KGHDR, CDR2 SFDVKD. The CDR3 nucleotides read TGTGCCACCAGTGATTCGGGACTAGCGGGACTATACAATGAGCAGTTCTTC. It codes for CATSDSGLAGLYNEQFF.

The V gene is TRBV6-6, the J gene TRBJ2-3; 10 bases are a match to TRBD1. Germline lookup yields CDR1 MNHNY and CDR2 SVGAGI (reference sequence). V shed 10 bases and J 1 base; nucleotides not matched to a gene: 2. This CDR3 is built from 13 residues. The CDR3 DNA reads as TGTGCCACCGGGACAGGGGGCACAGATACGCAGTATTTT. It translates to CATGTGGTDTQYF.

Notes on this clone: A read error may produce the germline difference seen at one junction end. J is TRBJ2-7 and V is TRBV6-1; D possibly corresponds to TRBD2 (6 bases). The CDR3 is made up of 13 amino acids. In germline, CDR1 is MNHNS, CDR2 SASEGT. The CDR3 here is CASIERGGNEQYF. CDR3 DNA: TGTGCCAGCATTGAAAGGGGCGGGAACGAGCAGTACTTC.